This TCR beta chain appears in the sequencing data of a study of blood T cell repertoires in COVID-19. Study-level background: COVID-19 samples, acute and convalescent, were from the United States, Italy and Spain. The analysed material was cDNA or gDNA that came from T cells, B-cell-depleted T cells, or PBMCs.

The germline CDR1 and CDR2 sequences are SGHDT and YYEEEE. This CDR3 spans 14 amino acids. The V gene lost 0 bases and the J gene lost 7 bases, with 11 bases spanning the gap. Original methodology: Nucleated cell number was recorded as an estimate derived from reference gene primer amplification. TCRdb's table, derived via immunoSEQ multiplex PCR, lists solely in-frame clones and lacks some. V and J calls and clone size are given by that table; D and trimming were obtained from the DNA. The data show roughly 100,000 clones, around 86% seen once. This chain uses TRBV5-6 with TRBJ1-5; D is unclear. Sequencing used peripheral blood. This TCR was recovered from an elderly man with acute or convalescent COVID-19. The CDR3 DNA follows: TGTGCCAGCAGCTTGGCCGGGGTAGGACAGCCCCAGCATTTT. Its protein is CASSLAGVGQPQHF. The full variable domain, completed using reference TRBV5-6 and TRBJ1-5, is DAGVTQSPTHLIKTRGQQVTLRCSPKSGHDTVSWYQQALGQGPQFIFQYYEEEERQRGNFPDRFSGHQFPNYSSELNVNALLLGDSALYLCASSLAGVGQPQHFGDGTRLSIL.